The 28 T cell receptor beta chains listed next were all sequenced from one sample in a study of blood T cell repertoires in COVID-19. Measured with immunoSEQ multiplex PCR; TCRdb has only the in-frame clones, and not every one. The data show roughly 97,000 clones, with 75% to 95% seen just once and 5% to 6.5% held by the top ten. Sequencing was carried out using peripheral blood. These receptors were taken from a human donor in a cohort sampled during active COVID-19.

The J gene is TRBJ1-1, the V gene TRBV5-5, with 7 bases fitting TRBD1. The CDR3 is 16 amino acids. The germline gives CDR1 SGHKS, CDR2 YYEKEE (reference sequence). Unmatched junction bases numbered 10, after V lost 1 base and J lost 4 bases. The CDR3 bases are TGTGCCAGCAGCTTGCAGGGGGTGGATTCGGGCACTGAAGCTTTCTTT. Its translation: CASSLQGVDSGTEAFF.

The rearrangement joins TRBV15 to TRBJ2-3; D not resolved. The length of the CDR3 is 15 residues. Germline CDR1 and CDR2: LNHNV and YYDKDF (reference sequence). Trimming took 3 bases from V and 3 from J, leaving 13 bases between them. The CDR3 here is CATSSPLVGTDTQYF. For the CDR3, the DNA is TGTGCCACCAGCAGTCCCCTAGTAGGTACAGATACGCAGTATTTT.

The CDR3 protein is CASSREETQYF. The CDR3 DNA reads TGTGCCAGCAGCAGGGAGGAGACCCAGTACTTC. This rearrangement joins TRBV5-6 to TRBJ2-5; a possible D gene is TRBD2 (5 bases). The CDR3 extends over 11 amino acids. Germline values: CDR1 SGHDT, CDR2 YYEEEE. Trimming removed 4 bases from V and 5 bases from J, with 6 bases in between.

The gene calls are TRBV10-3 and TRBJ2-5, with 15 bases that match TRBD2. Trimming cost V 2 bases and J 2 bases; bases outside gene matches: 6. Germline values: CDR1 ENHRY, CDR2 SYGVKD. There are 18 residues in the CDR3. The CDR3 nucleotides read TGTGCCATCAGTGAGGTGGGACTAGCGGGGGGCCAACAAGAGACCCAGTACTTC. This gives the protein CAISEVGLAGGQQETQYF.

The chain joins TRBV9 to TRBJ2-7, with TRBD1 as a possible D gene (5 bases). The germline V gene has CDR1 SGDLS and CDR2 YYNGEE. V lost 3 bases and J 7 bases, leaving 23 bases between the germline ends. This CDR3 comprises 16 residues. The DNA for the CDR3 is TGTGCCAGCAGCGAAGGGAACCTCGCCGGTAGGGGAGAGCAGTACTTC. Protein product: CASSEGNLAGRGEQYF.

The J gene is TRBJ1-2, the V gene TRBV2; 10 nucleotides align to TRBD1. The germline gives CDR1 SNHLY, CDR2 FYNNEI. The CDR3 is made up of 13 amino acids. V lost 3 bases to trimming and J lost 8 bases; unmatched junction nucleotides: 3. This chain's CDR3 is CASSEGTGDGYTF. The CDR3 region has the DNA TGTGCCAGCAGTGAGGGGACAGGGGACGGCTACACCTTC.

As DNA, the CDR3 is TGTGCCAGCCCGGGGATCTACGTGAACGAGCAGTACTTC. Translation gives CASPGIYVNEQYF. The chain links TRBV21-1 to TRBJ2-7; TRBD2 is the table's D call and was not checked against the DNA. TRBV21-1 is classified as a pseudogene. The CDR3 has 13 amino acids.

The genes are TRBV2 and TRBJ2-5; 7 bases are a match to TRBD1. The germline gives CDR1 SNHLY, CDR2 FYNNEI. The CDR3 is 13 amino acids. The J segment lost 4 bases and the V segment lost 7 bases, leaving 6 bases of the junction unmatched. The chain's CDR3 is CASTAAGGETQYF. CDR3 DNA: TGTGCCAGCACCGCGGCAGGGGGAGAGACCCAGTACTTC. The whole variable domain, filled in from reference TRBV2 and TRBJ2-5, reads EPEVTQTPSHQVTQMGQEVILRCVPISNHLYFYWYRQILGQKVEFLVSFYNNEISEKSEIFDDQFSVERPDGSNFTLKIRSTKLEDSAMYFCASTAAGGETQYFGPGTRLLVL.

As DNA, the CDR3 is TGTGCCAGCAGTGTGTATCTAGCGGGAGGAGGGTTCACTCCACACACCGGGGAGCTGTTTTTT. It specifies CASSVYLAGGGFTPHTGELFF. The V call is TRBV9, the J call TRBJ2-2, with 11 bases lining up with TRBD2. The J segment lost 3 bases and the V segment lost 5 bases, leaving 21 bases of the junction unmatched. Germline CDR1 is SGDLS and CDR2 is YYNGEE. The CDR3 spans 21 residues.

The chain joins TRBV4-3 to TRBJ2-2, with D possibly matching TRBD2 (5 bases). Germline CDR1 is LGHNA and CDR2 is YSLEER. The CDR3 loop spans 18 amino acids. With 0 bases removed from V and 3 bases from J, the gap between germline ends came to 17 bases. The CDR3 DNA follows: TGCGCCAGCAGCCAAGATCCTAGCCTAGTCAGTGACACCGGGGAGCTGTTTTTT. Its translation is CASSQDPSLVSDTGELFF.

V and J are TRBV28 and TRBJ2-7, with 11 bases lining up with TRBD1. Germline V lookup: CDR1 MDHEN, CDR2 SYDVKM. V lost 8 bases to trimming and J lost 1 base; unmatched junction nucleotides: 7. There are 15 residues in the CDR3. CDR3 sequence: CASFSRDRGSYEQYF. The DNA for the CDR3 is TGTGCCAGCTTTTCCCGGGACAGGGGGTCCTACGAGCAGTACTTC.

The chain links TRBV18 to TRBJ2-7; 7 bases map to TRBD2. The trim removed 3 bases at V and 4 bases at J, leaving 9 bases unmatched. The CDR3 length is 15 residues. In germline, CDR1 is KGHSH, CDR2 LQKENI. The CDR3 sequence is CASSPRRGDMYEQYF. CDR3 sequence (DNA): TGTGCCAGCTCACCTCGCCGGGGGGATATGTACGAGCAGTACTTC.

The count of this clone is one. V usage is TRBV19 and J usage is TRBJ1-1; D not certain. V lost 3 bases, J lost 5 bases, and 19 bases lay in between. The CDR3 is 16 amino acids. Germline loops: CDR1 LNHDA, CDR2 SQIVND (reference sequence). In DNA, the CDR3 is TGTGCCAGTAGTATTCCCGTCGCGGGATTTGGGACTGAAGCTTTCTTT. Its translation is CASSIPVAGFGTEAFF.

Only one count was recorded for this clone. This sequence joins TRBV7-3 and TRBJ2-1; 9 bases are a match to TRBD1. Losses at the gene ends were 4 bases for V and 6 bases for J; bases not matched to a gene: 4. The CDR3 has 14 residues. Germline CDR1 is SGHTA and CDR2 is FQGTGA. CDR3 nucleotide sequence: TGTGCCAGCAGCTGGGGGACAGGGCGCAATGAGCAGTTCTTC. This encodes CASSWGTGRNEQFF. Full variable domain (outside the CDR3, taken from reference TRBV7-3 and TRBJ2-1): GAGVSQTPSNKVTEKGKYVELRCDPISGHTALYWYRQSLGQGPEFLIYFQGTGAADDSGLPNDRFFAVRPEGSVSTLKIQRTERGDSAVYLCASSWGTGRNEQFFGPGTRLTVL.

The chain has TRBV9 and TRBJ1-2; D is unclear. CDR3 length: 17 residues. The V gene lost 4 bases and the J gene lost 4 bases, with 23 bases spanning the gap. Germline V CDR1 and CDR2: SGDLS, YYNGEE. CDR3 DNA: TGTGCCAGCAGCCCGACGACGTCGACGAGGCTGGGCTATGGCTACACCTTC. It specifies CASSPTTSTRLGYGYTF.

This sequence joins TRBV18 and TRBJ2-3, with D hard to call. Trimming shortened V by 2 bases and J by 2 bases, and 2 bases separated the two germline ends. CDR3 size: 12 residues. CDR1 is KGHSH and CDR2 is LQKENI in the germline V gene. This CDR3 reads CASSPYTDTQYF. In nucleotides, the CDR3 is TGTGCCAGCTCACCATACACAGATACGCAGTATTTT.

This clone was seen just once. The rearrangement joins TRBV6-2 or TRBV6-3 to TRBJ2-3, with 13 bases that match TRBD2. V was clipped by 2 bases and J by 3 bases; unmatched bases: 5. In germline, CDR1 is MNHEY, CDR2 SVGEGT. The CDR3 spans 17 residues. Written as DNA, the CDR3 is TGTGCCAGCAGTTACAACGGACTAGCGGGAGAAACAGATACGCAGTATTTT. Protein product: CASSYNGLAGETDTQYF.

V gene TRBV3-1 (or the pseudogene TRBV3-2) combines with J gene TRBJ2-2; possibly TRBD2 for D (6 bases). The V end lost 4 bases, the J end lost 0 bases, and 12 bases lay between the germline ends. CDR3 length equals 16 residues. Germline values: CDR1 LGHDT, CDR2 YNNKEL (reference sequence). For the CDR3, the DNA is TGTGCCAGCAGCCGTCGGGGGAGCGCGAACACCGGGGAGCTGTTTTTT. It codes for CASSRRGSANTGELFF.

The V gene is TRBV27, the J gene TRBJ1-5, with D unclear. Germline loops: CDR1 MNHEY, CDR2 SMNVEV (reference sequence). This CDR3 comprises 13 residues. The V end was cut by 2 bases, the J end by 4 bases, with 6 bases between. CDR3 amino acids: CASSLVGNQPQHF. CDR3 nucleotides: TGTGCCAGCAGTTTAGTCGGGAATCAGCCCCAGCATTTT.

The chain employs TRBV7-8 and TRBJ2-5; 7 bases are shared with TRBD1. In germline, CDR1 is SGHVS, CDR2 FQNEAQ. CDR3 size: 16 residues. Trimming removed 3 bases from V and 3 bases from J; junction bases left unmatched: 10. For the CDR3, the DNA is TGTGCCAGCAGCTTTTCGAACAGGGGCATAGAAGAGACCCAGTACTTC. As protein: CASSFSNRGIEETQYF.

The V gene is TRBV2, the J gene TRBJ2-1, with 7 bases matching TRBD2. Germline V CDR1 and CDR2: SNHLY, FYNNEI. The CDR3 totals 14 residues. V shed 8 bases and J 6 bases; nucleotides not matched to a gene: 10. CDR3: CASPERGQPNEQFF. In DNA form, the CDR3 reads TGTGCCAGCCCGGAGCGGGGCCAGCCCAATGAGCAGTTCTTC.

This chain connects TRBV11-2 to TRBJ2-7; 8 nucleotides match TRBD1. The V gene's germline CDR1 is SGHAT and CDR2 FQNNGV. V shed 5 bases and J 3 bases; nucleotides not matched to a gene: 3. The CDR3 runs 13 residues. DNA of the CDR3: TGTGCCAGCAGCCCGGACAGGGACTACGAGCAGTACTTC. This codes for CASSPDRDYEQYF. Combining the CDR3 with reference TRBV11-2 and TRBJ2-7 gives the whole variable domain EAGVAQSPRYKIIEKRQSVAFWCNPISGHATLYWYQQILGQGPKLLIQFQNNGVVDDSQLPKDRFSAERLKGVDSTLKIQPAKLEDSAVYLCASSPDRDYEQYFGPGTRLTVT.

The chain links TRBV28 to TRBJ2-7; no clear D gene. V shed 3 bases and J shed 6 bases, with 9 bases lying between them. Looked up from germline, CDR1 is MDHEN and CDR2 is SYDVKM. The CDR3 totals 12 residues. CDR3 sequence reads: CASSFLVTEQYF. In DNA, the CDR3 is TGTGCCAGCAGTTTTTTAGTTACCGAGCAGTACTTC.

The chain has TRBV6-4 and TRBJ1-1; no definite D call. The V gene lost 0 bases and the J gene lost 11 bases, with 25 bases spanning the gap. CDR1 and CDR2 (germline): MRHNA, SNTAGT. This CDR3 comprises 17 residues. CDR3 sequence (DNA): TGTGCCAGCAGTGACTCGATGTCAGATTCAACCTCTGGAGGGGCTTTCTTT. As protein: CASSDSMSDSTSGGAFF.

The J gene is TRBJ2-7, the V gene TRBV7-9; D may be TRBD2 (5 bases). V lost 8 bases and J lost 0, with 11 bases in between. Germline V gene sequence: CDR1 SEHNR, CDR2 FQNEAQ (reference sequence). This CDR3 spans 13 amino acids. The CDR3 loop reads CASYDAGSYEQYF. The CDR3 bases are TGTGCCAGCTACGATGCGGGCTCCTACGAGCAGTACTTC.

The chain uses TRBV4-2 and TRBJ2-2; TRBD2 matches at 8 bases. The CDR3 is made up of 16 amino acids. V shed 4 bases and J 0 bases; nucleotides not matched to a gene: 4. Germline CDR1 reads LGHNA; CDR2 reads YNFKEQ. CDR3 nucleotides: TGTGCCAGCAGCCCATCTAGCGGGTCGAACACCGGGGAGCTGTTTTTT. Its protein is CASSPSSGSNTGELFF.

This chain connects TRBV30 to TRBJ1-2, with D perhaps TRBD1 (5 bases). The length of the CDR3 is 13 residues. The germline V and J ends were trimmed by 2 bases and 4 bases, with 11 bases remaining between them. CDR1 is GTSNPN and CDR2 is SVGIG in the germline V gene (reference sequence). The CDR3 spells CAWSTQGIYGYTF. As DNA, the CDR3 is TGTGCCTGGAGTACCCAGGGTATCTATGGCTACACCTTC.

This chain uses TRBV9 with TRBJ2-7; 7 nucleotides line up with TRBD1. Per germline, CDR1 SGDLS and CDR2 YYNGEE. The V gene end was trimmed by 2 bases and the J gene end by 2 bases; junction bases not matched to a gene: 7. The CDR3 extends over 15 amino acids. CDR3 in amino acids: CASSVDPGTAYEQYF. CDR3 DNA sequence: TGTGCCAGCAGCGTCGATCCCGGGACAGCCTACGAGCAGTACTTC.